The text below deals with one TCR beta chain. There is no known antigen for this receptor. The input lacks base qualities; no much larger clone sits a single base away. The same DNA, extracted from blood mononuclear cells, served for both the TCR sequencing and the STAT3 sequencing. These data belong to a study of STAT3 mutations in large granular lymphocyte leukemia (dated by TCRdb to between 2018 and 2020). Regarding the study in general: Canonical activating STAT3 mutations were detected in roughly half of the longitudinally sequenced T-LGLL patients. Over half of the T-LGLL patients were given one or more immunosuppressive therapy regimens, and around 40% of those treated had a hematologic response. On average, sequencing was done at 4 time points per patient, with the number of samplings ranging from 2 to 8. As controls, the study also included longitudinal sequencing of a couple of patients with natural killer LGL leukemia. To reconstruct clonal hierarchy and dynamics, serial deep sequencing of TCRbeta CDR3 and STAT3 was performed in patients with T-cell large granular lymphocyte leukemia. From an initial cohort of 207 LGL patients, about 17 representative T-LGLL cases were picked for longitudinal TCRbeta and STAT3 sequencing. Results and caveats for the whole study, not just this receptor: Because no samples were available when a clone first appeared, clonal expansion had to be inferred from samplings taken at other points. Every T-LGLL patient showed at least one immunodominant TCRbeta clonotype, and about half showed multiple immunodominant subclonotypes. The linking of therapy response to changes in TCR clonal burden was complicated by variable intervals between samplings and differing treatment regimens. Persisting codominant clonotypes in some patients meant a small but highly pathogenic clone may have been missed. In several patients, dominant TCR clone burden exceeded STAT3 mutant burden, suggesting STAT3 mutation arose secondarily within a pre-expanded clone. In 6 of 18 patients, TCR clonotype switching occurred after therapy, and every newly emerging clone was STAT3 wild type.

TCRbeta libraries were sequenced on an Illumina MiSeq, and an average of roughly 39,000 productive templates per sample was obtained. TCRbeta CDR3 libraries were generated with the immunoSEQ assay using multiplex PCR amplification. Per the original workflow: Repertoire diversity was calculated as previously defined, with values near 0 taken to indicate extremely monoclonal samples. TCRdb took this table from immuneACCESS and kept in-frame rearrangements with V and J called. Such tables lack part of the clones; where checked against another copy, unresolved V genes explain under half of the gap, and the rest is unexplained. Clone size and V and J calls were adopted from that table, with D and trimming inferred from the DNA. The sample data list approximately 10,000 clones, and about 85% of these were observed just once. About 25% of the sample rests with the top ten. Cut back by 1 base and 6 bases, the V and J ends lie 19 bases apart. The germline V gene yields LGHNA for CDR1 and YSLEER for CDR2. The CDR3, from cysteine to phenylalanine, totals 16 residues. Only CDR3 DNA is held: 48 bases, read in frame from base 1.

The rearrangement joined TRBV4-3 to TRBJ2-7, and TRBD2 may be the D gene, going by 5 matching bases. This receptor was identified in a man between 60 and 70 years old with T-cell large granular lymphocyte leukemia. Some clones in this sample may be carry-over from other donors' samples. The age is the age at diagnosis. Material: peripheral blood mononuclear cells. The bases read TGCGCCAGCAGCCAAGGAGTGGCGGACCAGAGGGTCGAGCAGTACTTC. It translates as CASSQGVADQRVEQYF.